This T cell receptor beta chain stems from a study of T cell responses to AZD1222 COVID-19 vaccine. As for the study in general: Some second doses came at about 4 weeks and others at about 12 weeks; these were pooled. Study-level findings and limits: CD4 TCRs covered the whole spike, strongest at regions 160-218 and 743-854.

This CDR3 has 14 residues. CDR1 MNHNY and CDR2 SVGAGI come from the germline V gene (reference sequence). Germline trimming cut 7 bases from V and 1 base from J; bases unmatched to any gene: 5. TCRdb keeps only in-frame clones here, not all; method: immunoSEQ multiplex PCR. This table holds 75,000 to 100,000 clones, approximately 86% found once. On this clone itself: Its target is not known.

V is TRBV6-6 and J is TRBJ1-1; TRBD1 aligns across 8 bases. This material consisted of peripheral blood, taken on day 0 of AZD1222 vaccination. The receptor comes from an adult in good health. For the CDR3, the DNA is TGTGCCAGCAACCCTGGGACAGGGAACACTGAAGCTTTCTTT. Translation gives CASNPGTGNTEAFF.